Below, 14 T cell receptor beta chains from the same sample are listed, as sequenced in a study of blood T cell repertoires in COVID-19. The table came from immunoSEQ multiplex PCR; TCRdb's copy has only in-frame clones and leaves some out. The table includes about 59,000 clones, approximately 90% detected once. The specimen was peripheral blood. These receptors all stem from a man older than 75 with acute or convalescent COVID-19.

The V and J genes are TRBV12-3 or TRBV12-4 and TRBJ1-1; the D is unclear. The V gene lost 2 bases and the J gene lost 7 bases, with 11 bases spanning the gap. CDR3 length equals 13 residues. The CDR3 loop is CASSLRGLGEAFF. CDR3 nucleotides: TGTGCCAGCAGTTTACGGGGTCTCGGTGAAGCTTTCTTT.

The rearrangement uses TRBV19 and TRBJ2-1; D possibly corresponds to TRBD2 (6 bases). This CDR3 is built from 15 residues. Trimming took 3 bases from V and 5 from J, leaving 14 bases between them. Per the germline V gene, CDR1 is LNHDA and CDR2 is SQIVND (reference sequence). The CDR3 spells CASSIGAGRHNEQFF. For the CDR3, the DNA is TGTGCCAGTAGTATTGGGGCAGGGAGGCACAATGAGCAGTTCTTC.

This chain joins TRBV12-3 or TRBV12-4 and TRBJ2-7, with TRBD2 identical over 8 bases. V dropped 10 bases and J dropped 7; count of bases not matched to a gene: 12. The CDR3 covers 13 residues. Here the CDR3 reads CATRGAYYGEQYF. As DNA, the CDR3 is TGTGCCACGCGGGGGGCCTATTATGGAGAGCAGTACTTC.

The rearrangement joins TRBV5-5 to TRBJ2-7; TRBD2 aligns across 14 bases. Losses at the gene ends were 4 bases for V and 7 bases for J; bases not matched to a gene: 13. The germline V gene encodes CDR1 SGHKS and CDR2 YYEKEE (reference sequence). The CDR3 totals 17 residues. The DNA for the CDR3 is TGTGCCAGCAGCCTCCGGACTAGCGGGGGGCTCACTAGGGAGCAGTACTTC. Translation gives CASSLRTSGGLTREQYF.

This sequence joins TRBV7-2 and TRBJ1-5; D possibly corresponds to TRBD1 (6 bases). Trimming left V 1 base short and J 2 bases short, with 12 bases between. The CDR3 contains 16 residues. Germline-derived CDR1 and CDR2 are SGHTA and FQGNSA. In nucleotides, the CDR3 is TGTGCCAGCAGCTTAGGGGGGCAGAAGGGCAATCAGCCCCAGCATTTT. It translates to CASSLGGQKGNQPQHF.

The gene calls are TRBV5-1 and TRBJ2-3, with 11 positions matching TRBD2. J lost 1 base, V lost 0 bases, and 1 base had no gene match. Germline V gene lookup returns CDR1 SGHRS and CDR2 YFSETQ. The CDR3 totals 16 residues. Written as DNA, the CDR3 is TGCGCCAGCAGCTTGGCGACTAGCGGGGGCACAGATACGCAGTATTTT. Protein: CASSLATSGGTDTQYF.

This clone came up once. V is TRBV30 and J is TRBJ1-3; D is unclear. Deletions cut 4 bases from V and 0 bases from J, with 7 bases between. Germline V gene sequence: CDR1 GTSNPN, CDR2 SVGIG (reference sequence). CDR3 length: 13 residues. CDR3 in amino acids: CAWNTLSGNTIYF. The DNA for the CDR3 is TGTGCCTGGAACACCCTCTCTGGAAACACCATATATTTT. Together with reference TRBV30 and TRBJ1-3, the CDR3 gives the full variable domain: SQTIHQWPATLVQPVGSPLSLECTVEGTSNPNLYWYRQAAGRGLQLLFYSVGIGQISSEVPQNLSASRPQDRQFILSSKKLLLSDSGFYLCAWNTLSGNTIYFGEGSWLTVV.

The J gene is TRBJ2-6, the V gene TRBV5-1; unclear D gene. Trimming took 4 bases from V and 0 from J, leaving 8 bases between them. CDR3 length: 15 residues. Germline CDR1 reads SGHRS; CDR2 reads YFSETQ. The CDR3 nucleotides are TGCGCCAGCAGCCAGGTAGGCTCTGGGGCCAACGTCCTGACTTTC. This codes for CASSQVGSGANVLTF. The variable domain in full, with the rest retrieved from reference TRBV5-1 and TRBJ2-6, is KAGVTQTPRYLIKTRGQQVTLSCSPISGHRSVSWYQQTPGQGLQFLFEYFSETQRNKGNFPGRFSGRQFSNSRSEMNVSTLELGDSALYLCASSQVGSGANVLTFGAGSRLTVL.

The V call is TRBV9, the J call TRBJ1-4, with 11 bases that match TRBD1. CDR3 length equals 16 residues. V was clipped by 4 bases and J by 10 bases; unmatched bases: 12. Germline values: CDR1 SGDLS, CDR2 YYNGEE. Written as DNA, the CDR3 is TGTGCCAGCAGCACTCATGCGGACAGGGGGCTTGGAAAACTGTTTTTT. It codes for CASSTHADRGLGKLFF.

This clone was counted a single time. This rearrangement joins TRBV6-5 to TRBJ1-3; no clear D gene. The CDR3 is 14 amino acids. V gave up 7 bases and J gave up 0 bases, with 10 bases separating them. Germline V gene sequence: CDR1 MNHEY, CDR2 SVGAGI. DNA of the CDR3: TGTGCCAGCATTACATCTTACTCTGGAAACACCATATATTTT. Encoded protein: CASITSYSGNTIYF.

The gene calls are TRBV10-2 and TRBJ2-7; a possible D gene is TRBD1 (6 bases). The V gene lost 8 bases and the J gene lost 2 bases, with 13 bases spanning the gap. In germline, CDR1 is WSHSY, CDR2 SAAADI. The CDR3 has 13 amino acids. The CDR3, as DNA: TGCGCCAGCGGAGGACAGCCCACCTACGAGCAGTACTTC. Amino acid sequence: CASGGQPTYEQYF.

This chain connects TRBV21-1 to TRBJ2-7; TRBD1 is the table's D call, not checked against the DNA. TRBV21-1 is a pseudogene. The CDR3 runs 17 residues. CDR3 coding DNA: TGTGCCAGCAGCAAAGGGAGGTGGGCAGGGGCCCACTACGAGCAGTACTTC. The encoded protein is CASSKGRWAGAHYEQYF.

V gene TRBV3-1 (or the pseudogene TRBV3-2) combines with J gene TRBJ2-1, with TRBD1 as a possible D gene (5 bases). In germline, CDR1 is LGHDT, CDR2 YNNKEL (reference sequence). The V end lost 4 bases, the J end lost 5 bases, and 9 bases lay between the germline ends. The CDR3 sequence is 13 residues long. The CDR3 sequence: CASSPLGDNEQFF. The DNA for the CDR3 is TGTGCCAGCAGCCCCCTAGGGGACAATGAGCAGTTCTTC.

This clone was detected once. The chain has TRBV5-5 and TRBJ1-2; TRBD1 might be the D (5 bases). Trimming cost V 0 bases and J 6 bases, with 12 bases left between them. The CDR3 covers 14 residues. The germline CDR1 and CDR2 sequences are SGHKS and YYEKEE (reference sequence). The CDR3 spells CASSLGPGNNGYTF. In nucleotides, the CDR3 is TGTGCCAGCAGCTTGGGTCCAGGGAACAATGGCTACACCTTC.